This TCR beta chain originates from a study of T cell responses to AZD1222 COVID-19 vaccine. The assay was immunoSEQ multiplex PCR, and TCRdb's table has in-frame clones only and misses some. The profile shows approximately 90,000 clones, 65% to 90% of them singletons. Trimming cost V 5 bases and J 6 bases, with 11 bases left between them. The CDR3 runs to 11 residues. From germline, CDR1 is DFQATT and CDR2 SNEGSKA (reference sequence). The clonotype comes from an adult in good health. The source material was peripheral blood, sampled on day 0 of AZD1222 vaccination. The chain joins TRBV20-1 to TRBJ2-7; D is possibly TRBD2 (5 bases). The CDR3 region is CSAHSRGEQYF. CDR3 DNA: TGCAGTGCTCACTCCCGGGGCGAGCAGTACTTC.